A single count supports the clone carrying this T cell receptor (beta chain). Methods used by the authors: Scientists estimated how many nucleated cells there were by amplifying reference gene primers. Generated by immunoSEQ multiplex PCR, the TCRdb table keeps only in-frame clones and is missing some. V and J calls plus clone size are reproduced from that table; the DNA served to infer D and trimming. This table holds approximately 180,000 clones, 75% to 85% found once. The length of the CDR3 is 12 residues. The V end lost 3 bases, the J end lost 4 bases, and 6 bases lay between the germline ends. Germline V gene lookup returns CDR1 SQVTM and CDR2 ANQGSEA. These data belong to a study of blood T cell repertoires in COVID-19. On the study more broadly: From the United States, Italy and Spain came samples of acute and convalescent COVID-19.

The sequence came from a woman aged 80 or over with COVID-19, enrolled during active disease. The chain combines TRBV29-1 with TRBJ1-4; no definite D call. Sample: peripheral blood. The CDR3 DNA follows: TGCAGCGTTGACGGCGGTAATGAAAAACTGTTTTTT. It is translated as CSVDGGNEKLFF.